A selection of T cell receptor beta chains follows, all from one sample in a study of cytomegalovirus exposure and HLA in healthy donors. Sequencing was performed with immunoSEQ multiplex PCR; in TCRdb, only in-frame clones are kept and a portion is missing. Seen here are tens of thousands of clones, almost 75% observed once, and the top ten hold around 5.4%. Sequenced input: PBMCs. The receptor source for this set is a man aged 50 to 60 in good health and CMV-seronegative. Each CDR3 is given with its conserved first and last residue. Not every row has a clone size; where given, it reads once, few, many or a size class.

clone_size	j_call	v_call	cdr3_aa
-	TRBJ2-1	TRBV11-2	CASTLRDSATYNEQFF
-	TRBJ1-1	TRBV12-5	CASGLSNPMNTEAFF
-	TRBJ1-2	TRBV9	CASSESGQGLYGYTF
-	TRBJ2-1	TRBV11-1	CASSLLGGASYNEQFF
once	TRBJ1-2	TRBV6-1	CASREQGLVYGYTF
-	TRBJ1-2	TRBV5-5	CASSLGPTTKGDYGYTF
-	TRBJ2-5	TRBV21-1	CASSNPTGGAETQYF
-	TRBJ2-7	TRBV10-3	CAISESKQIYEQYF
-	TRBJ2-2	TRBV12-5	CASGLVTGANTGELFF
-	TRBJ2-1	TRBV5-6	CASSLTRGGRYNEQFF
-	TRBJ1-4	TRBV28	CASSNRDRTTNEKLSF
-	TRBJ2-1	TRBV27	CASSISTSGGKQGRNEQFF
-	TRBJ2-1	TRBV10-3	CAISRGPGDDEQFF
-	TRBJ2-5	TRBV6-6	CASGWAGVETQYF
-	TRBJ1-5	TRBV5-1	CASSATGTGGQPQHF
once	TRBJ1-1	TRBV7-9	CASSLDSMTEAFF
-	TRBJ2-5	TRBV19	CASSLGGGSQETQYF
-	TRBJ2-6	TRBV4-2	CASTELGQGASGANVLTF
-	TRBJ2-3	TRBV7-6	CASSLVAAMSRTDTQYF
-	TRBJ2-1	TRBV5-1	CASSLARLADYNEQFF
-	TRBJ2-5	TRBV5-8	CASSLMGTSGGVKTQYF
-	TRBJ1-2	TRBV9	CASSLETVIEEGYTF
-	TRBJ2-5	TRBV19	CASNPGSLRETQYF
-	TRBJ2-2	TRBV6-5	CASSYVGGYTGELFF
-	TRBJ2-1	TRBV6-4	CASSLTGTSGNEQFF
-	TRBJ2-3	TRBV9	CASSVRATSTDTQYF
-	TRBJ1-6	TRBV14	CASSRSQSTNSPLHF
-	TRBJ2-1	TRBV30	CAAMTSALLFF
-	TRBJ2-3	TRBV9	CASSVVELMTDTQYF
-	TRBJ2-7	TRBV7-2	CASSLAFGGGSSYEQYF
-	TRBJ1-5	TRBV25-1	CASSAGGPQHF
-	TRBJ2-2	TRBV7-9	CASSLSAGVNTGELFF
-	TRBJ1-1	TRBV7-9	CSSSRGHTEAFF
few	TRBJ1-4	TRBV9	CASSVRGQSEKLFF
-	TRBJ1-6	TRBV11-2	CASSLGDRENSPLHF
few	TRBJ2-3	TRBV27	CASSLGQTDTQYF
once	TRBJ2-7	TRBV4-2	CASSQGGGGGPPEQYF
-	TRBJ2-7	TRBV6-1	CASTKAGSYEQYF